This T cell receptor beta chain is from a study of blood T cell repertoires in COVID-19. Overall study: PBMCs, B-cell-depleted T cells, or T cells provided the cDNA or gDNA that made up the material.

Some clones are missing from TCRdb's copy, which holds only in-frame ones; the method was immunoSEQ multiplex PCR. In the table there are some 400,000 clones, 80% to 90% of which are singletons. The J segment lost 3 bases and the V segment lost 4 bases, leaving 8 bases of the junction unmatched. This CDR3 has 15 amino acids. CDR1 and CDR2 (germline): MDHEN, SYDVKM. The V and J genes are TRBV28 and TRBJ2-7, with 8 nucleotides matching TRBD1. This TCR derives from a man aged 30 to 45 who had recovered from COVID-19. The sequenced sample was PBMCs or T cells enriched from blood (not recorded which). The CDR3 nucleotides are TGTGCCAGCAGTTCTTCTGGGACAGGACACTACGAGCAGTACTTC. This gives the protein CASSSSGTGHYEQYF.